One and the same sample provided the 27 T cell receptor beta chains below, sequenced in a study of blood T cell repertoires in COVID-19. TCRdb's table, derived via immunoSEQ multiplex PCR, lists solely in-frame clones and lacks some. This sample yields some 250,000 clones, of which 70% to 80% are seen a single time; around 3.2% belongs to the top ten. Sequencing used peripheral blood. These receptors were obtained from a woman of 80 years or more with acute or convalescent COVID-19.

The V and J genes are TRBV5-6 and TRBJ2-7; 9 positions match TRBD1. This CDR3 comprises 14 residues. J gave up 2 bases and V 4 bases, and 4 bases lay outside the gene matches. Germline V gene data show CDR1 as SGHDT and CDR2 as YYEEEE. CDR3: CASSHRGLTYEQYF. CDR3 in DNA: TGTGCCAGCAGCCACAGGGGGCTCACCTACGAGCAGTACTTC.

The chain uses TRBV3-1 (or the pseudogene TRBV3-2) and TRBJ2-7; TRBD2 might be the D (6 bases). The CDR3 contains 13 residues. The germline CDR1 and CDR2 sequences are LGHDT and YNNKEL (reference sequence). Trimming cost V 4 bases and J 1 base, with 8 bases left between them. CDR3 protein: CASSRGVSYEQYF. The DNA for the CDR3 is TGTGCCAGCAGCCGGGGGGTGTCCTACGAGCAGTACTTC.

This CDR3 is CASSDGGGYGYTF. In DNA form, the CDR3 reads TGTGCCAGCAGTGACGGGGGGGGCTATGGCTACACCTTC. V usage is TRBV6-4 and J usage is TRBJ1-2; TRBD1 might be the D (5 bases). This CDR3 has 13 residues. The V gene lost 2 bases and the J gene lost 4 bases, with 8 bases spanning the gap. Germline assignment: CDR1 MRHNA and CDR2 SNTAGT.

The chain couples TRBV6-2 or TRBV6-3 to TRBJ2-3; TRBD1 matches at 10 bases. J lost 4 bases, V lost 0 bases, and 4 bases had no gene match. Looked up from germline, CDR1 is MNHEY and CDR2 is SVGEGT. The CDR3 totals 16 residues. The CDR3 nucleotides read TGTGCCAGCAGTTACTCGGGACAGGGGAACGCAGATACGCAGTATTTT. Translating it yields CASSYSGQGNADTQYF.

The genes are TRBV27 and TRBJ1-5, with 7 bases that match TRBD1. The germline V gene encodes CDR1 MNHEY and CDR2 SMNVEV (reference sequence). The CDR3 length is 17 residues. Germline trimming cut 5 bases from V and 6 bases from J; bases unmatched to any gene: 16. CDR3 residues: CASSALYRGSWSQPQHF. DNA for the CDR3: TGTGCCAGCAGTGCACTATACAGGGGATCTTGGAGTCAGCCCCAGCATTTT.

V usage is TRBV29-1 and J usage is TRBJ2-5, with D possibly TRBD1 on 6 matching bases. Per the germline V gene, CDR1 is SQVTM and CDR2 is ANQGSEA. The germline V and J ends were trimmed by 7 bases and 1 base, with 10 bases remaining between them. The CDR3 spans 12 residues. The CDR3 sequence: CSGADSQETQYF. The CDR3 nucleotides read TGCAGCGGTGCGGACAGCCAAGAGACCCAGTACTTC.

J is TRBJ2-3 and V is TRBV27; tentative D call: TRBD1 (6 bases). The V end was cut by 4 bases, the J end by 4 bases, with 15 bases between. The CDR3 is 15 residues long. Germline CDR1 reads MNHEY; CDR2 reads SMNVEV (reference sequence). CDR3 sequence: CASSSDTGFPDTQYF. Here the CDR3 DNA reads TGTGCCAGCAGTTCAGACACAGGGTTTCCAGATACGCAGTATTTT.

The CDR3 reads CASIPSVGPYF. The CDR3 DNA reads as TGTGCCAGCATTCCCTCCGTGGGGCCGTACTTC. The J gene is TRBJ2-7, the V gene TRBV6-8, with D perhaps TRBD1 (5 bases). With 7 bases removed from V and 12 bases from J, the gap between germline ends came to 16 bases. Germline V lookup: CDR1 MNHGY, CDR2 SAAAGT. The CDR3 runs 11 residues.

This clone showed up many times. V gene TRBV11-3 combines with J gene TRBJ2-1, with 9 positions matching TRBD2. CDR1 and CDR2 from the germline V gene are SGHNT and YENEEA. Unmatched junction bases numbered 6, after V lost 5 bases and J lost 4 bases. The CDR3 runs to 15 residues. CDR3 loop: CASSQSGGLYNEQFF. Written as DNA, the CDR3 is TGTGCCAGCAGCCAGAGCGGGGGGCTTTACAATGAGCAGTTCTTC.

This rearrangement joins TRBV28 to TRBJ2-2; TRBD2 aligns across 11 bases. Germline CDR1 MDHEN, CDR2 SYDVKM. J was trimmed by 4 bases and V by 5 bases; bases with no gene match: 12. CDR3 length: 18 residues. CDR3 in DNA: TGTGCCAGCAGTGCAGCCTACCTAGCGGGAGGCCGCACCGGGGAGCTGTTTTTT. It is translated as CASSAAYLAGGRTGELFF.

The genes are TRBV6-2 or TRBV6-3 and TRBJ1-6; maybe TRBD1 (6 bases). The V and J ends lost 6 bases and 16 bases respectively, with 22 bases between them. This CDR3 is 14 amino acids long. Per germline, CDR1 MNHEY and CDR2 SVGEGT. CDR3: CASSPGQSLYRLHF. CDR3 DNA sequence: TGTGCCAGCAGCCCCGGACAGAGCTTGTACCGGCTCCACTTT.

The chain is built from TRBV27 and TRBJ2-5; maybe TRBD1 (6 bases). This CDR3 has 14 residues. V lost 2 bases and J lost 5, with 12 bases in between. Germline assignment: CDR1 MNHEY and CDR2 SMNVEV (reference sequence). CDR3 sequence: CASSLGGAPETQYF. DNA of the CDR3: TGTGCCAGCAGTTTAGGGGGCGCCCCCGAGACCCAGTACTTC.

The chain couples TRBV18 to TRBJ1-2; 10 bases map to TRBD1. With V trimmed by 2 bases and J by 8 bases, 5 bases remained unmatched. Germline loops: CDR1 KGHSH, CDR2 LQKENI. The CDR3 extends over 14 amino acids. This CDR3 is CASSPADRGLGYTF. DNA of the CDR3: TGTGCCAGCTCACCAGCCGACAGGGGGCTAGGCTACACCTTC.

CDR3 DNA: TGTGCCAGCAGCTTAATCACAAGAAACACTGAAGCTTTCTTT. Amino acids: CASSLITRNTEAFF. This chain joins TRBV7-9 and TRBJ1-1; D call uncertain. Trimming left V 2 bases short and J 2 bases short, with 9 bases between. CDR3 length: 14 residues. Germline CDR1 reads SEHNR; CDR2 reads FQNEAQ (reference sequence).

With respect to this clone: One end of the junction does not line up with germline, which may come from a read error. The chain employs TRBV20-1 and TRBJ2-5; D is unclear. The length of the CDR3 is 11 residues. Per germline, CDR1 DFQATT and CDR2 SNEGSKA (reference sequence). The CDR3 is CSARVGEAQYF. The CDR3 nucleotides are TGCAGTGCCCGAGTAGGAGAGGCCCAGTACTTC.

The chain couples TRBV9 to TRBJ2-1; 8 positions agree with TRBD2. With 0 bases clipped from V and 5 bases from J, the junction kept 4 bases outside the gene matches. Germline CDR1 reads SGDLS; CDR2 reads YYNGEE. The CDR3 loop spans 15 amino acids. CDR3 in amino acids: CASSVDGGAHNEQFF. The CDR3, as DNA: TGTGCCAGCAGCGTAGACGGGGGGGCCCACAATGAGCAGTTCTTC.

This clone has just a few counts. This chain joins TRBV6-6 and TRBJ1-1, with TRBD1 identical over 9 bases. The CDR3 runs to 15 residues. V lost 5 bases and J lost 2; bases outside the gene matches: 6. Looked up from germline, CDR1 is MNHNY and CDR2 is SVGAGI (reference sequence). Here the CDR3 DNA reads TGTGCCAGCAGTCCTCCGGGACAGGGTAACACTGAAGCTTTCTTT. It encodes CASSPPGQGNTEAFF.

This clone was observed a handful of times. The chain joins TRBV5-1 to TRBJ1-2; TRBD1 might be the D (6 bases). V gave up 0 bases and J gave up 4 bases, with 13 bases separating them. The CDR3 sequence is 15 residues long. Germline values: CDR1 SGHRS, CDR2 YFSETQ. The CDR3 DNA reads as TGCGCCAGCAGCTTGGCTGGGACACTGAGCTATGGCTACACCTTC. Translating it yields CASSLAGTLSYGYTF.

This sequence joins TRBV2 and TRBJ1-2; 8 nucleotides match TRBD1. V shed 4 bases and J 8 bases; nucleotides not matched to a gene: 6. Germline CDR1 and CDR2: SNHLY and FYNNEI. The CDR3 has 13 residues. Here the CDR3 reads CASSVGQALGYTF. The CDR3 DNA reads TGTGCCAGCAGTGTGGGACAGGCTCTAGGCTACACCTTC.

This chain connects TRBV5-1 to TRBJ2-1; D is undetermined. Deletions cut 5 bases from V and 4 bases from J, with 13 bases between. Looked up from germline, CDR1 is SGHRS and CDR2 is YFSETQ. This CDR3 is built from 14 residues. CDR3 DNA sequence: TGCGCCAGCAGTAGTAGCCGCGAATACAATGAGCAGTTCTTC. This translates into CASSSSREYNEQFF.

This sequence joins TRBV5-1 and TRBJ2-1; the D is unclear. V was shortened by 1 base and J by 6 bases, with 5 bases between the two germline ends. The CDR3 length is 12 residues. Germline V lookup: CDR1 SGHRS, CDR2 YFSETQ. The CDR3 coding sequence is TGCGCCAGCAGCTTGATGAGCAATGAGCAGTTCTTC. Protein product: CASSLMSNEQFF.

The CDR3 region is CASARDTAEQFF. The DNA of the CDR3 is TGTGCCAGCGCCAGGGACACCGCTGAGCAGTTCTTC. This sequence joins TRBV2 and TRBJ2-1, with D tentatively TRBD1 (6 bases). This CDR3 is 12 amino acids long. Looked up from germline, CDR1 is SNHLY and CDR2 is FYNNEI. The V gene lost 8 bases and the J gene lost 9 bases, with 14 bases spanning the gap.

The chain carries TRBV3-1 (or the pseudogene TRBV3-2) and TRBJ1-5; no firm D call. Germline CDR1 reads LGHDT; CDR2 reads YNNKEL (reference sequence). The ends were cut back, 1 base at V and 4 bases at J, with 5 bases in the middle. The CDR3 covers 13 residues. CDR3 nucleotide sequence: TGTGCCAGCAGCCAAGGTCGGAATCAGCCCCAGCATTTT. This translates into CASSQGRNQPQHF.

This sequence joins TRBV4-1 and TRBJ1-5, with D hard to call. Germline V CDR1 and CDR2: MGHRA, YSYEKL. The CDR3 runs to 17 residues. Deletions cut 2 bases from V and 0 bases from J, with 14 bases between. The CDR3 DNA sequence: TGCGCCAGCAGCCAATACAACTCGGCAGGTAGCAATCAGCCCCAGCATTTT. The encoded protein is CASSQYNSAGSNQPQHF.

The V and J genes are TRBV5-5 and TRBJ2-2; D remains ambiguous. Trimming removed 5 bases at V and 2 bases at J, with 7 bases between. The V gene's germline CDR1 is SGHKS and CDR2 YYEKEE (reference sequence). The CDR3 is 13 residues long. The CDR3 region has the DNA TGTGCCAGCAGTCCAGTAAACACCGGGGAGCTGTTTTTT. Encoded protein: CASSPVNTGELFF.

This chain uses TRBV11-2 with TRBJ1-2; TRBD1 matches at 8 bases. CDR1 is SGHAT, CDR2 FQNNGV, per germline. The CDR3 sequence is 15 residues long. Germline trimming cut 5 bases from V and 4 bases from J; bases unmatched to any gene: 9. The CDR3 bases are TGTGCCAGCAGCCCCACGACAGGGGCTGCCTATGGCTACACCTTC. As protein: CASSPTTGAAYGYTF. The full variable domain, rest sourced from reference TRBV11-2 and TRBJ1-2, is EAGVAQSPRYKIIEKRQSVAFWCNPISGHATLYWYQQILGQGPKLLIQFQNNGVVDDSQLPKDRFSAERLKGVDSTLKIQPAKLEDSAVYLCASSPTTGAAYGYTFGSGTRLTVV.

In its sample, this clone was seen a few times. The same CDR3 also results from other DNA sequences found in this sample. The J gene is TRBJ2-7, the V gene TRBV3-1 (or the pseudogene TRBV3-2); no definite D call. This CDR3 spans 12 amino acids. Germline-derived CDR1 and CDR2 are LGHDT and YNNKEL (reference sequence). Trimming stripped 1 base from V and 1 base from J, with 2 bases between. The CDR3 protein is CASSQASYEQYF. In DNA form, the CDR3 reads TGTGCCAGCAGCCAAGCTTCCTACGAGCAGTACTTC.